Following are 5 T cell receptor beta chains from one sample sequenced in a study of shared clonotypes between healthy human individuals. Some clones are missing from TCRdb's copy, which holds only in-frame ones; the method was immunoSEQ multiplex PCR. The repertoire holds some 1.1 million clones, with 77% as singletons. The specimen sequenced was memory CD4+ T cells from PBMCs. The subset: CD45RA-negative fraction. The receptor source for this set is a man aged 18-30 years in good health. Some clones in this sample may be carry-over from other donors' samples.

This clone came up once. The CDR3 bases are TGTGCCAGCACCCCCTTCAGGCCTGGGAGGCCCACTGAAGCTTTCTTT. Amino acids: CASTPFRPGRPTEAFF. V and J are TRBV28 and TRBJ1-1; D unclear. The V end lost 7 bases, the J end lost 4 bases, and 22 bases lay between the germline ends. Germline loops: CDR1 MDHEN, CDR2 SYDVKM. The length of the CDR3 is 16 residues.

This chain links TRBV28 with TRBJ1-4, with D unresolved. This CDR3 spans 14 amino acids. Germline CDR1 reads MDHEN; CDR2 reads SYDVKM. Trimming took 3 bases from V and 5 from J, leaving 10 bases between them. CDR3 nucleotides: TGTGCCAGCAGTTTGAGAGAGATGAATGAAAAACTGTTTTTT. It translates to CASSLREMNEKLFF. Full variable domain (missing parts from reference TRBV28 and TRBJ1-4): DVKVTQSSRYLVKRTGEKVFLECVQDMDHENMFWYRQDPGLGLRLIYFSYDVKMKEKGDIPEGYSVSREKKERFSLILESASTNQTSMYLCASSLREMNEKLFFGSGTQLSVL.

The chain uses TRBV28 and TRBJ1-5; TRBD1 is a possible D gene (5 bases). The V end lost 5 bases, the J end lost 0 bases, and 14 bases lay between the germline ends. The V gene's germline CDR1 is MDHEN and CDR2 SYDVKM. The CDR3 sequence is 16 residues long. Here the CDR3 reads CASSRIVGVSNQPQHF. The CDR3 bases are TGTGCCAGCAGTCGGATTGTAGGGGTTAGCAATCAGCCCCAGCATTTT. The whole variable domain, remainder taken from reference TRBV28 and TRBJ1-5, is DVKVTQSSRYLVKRTGEKVFLECVQDMDHENMFWYRQDPGLGLRLIYFSYDVKMKEKGDIPEGYSVSREKKERFSLILESASTNQTSMYLCASSRIVGVSNQPQHFGDGTRLSIL.

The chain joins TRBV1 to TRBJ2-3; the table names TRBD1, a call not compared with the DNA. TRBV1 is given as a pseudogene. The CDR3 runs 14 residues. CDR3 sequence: CTSSQTQQADTQYF. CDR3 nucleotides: TGCACCAGCAGCCAAACCCAGCAGGCAGATACGCAGTATTTT.

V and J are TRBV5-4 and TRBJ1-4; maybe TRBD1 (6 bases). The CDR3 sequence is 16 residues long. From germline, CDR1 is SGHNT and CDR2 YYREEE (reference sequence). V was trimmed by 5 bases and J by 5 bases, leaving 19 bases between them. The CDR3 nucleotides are TGTGCCAGCAGTGAGGGACCAGGGGTACAAAATGAAAAACTGTTTTTT. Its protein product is CASSEGPGVQNEKLFF.